A single sample is the source of the 2 T cell receptor beta chains below, sequenced in a study of T-cell memory formation after mild COVID-19. TCRdb independently ran MiXCR on the 5' RACE reads; one entry per CDR3 protein. Altogether under 300,000 distinct CDR3 sequences are present, approximately 8.4% being singletons, with the ten largest covering 20% to 25%. Sample: PBMCs or a T cell subset sorted from them (not recorded which). The receptors originated from a man aged 18-30 years who had mild COVID-19 (a few samples of this study predate the infection). Cell type and time point are not known.

This clonotype has more than one count but fewer than ten. DNA for the CDR3: TGCAGTGCTAGAGACGCCGGACAGGGCACAGATACGCAGTATTTT. Translated, it gives CSARDAGQGTDTQYF. This chain connects TRBV20-1 to TRBJ2-3, with 7 bases fitting TRBD1. V lost 0 bases and J lost 1; bases outside the gene matches: 4. CDR3 size: 15 residues. The germline V gene has CDR1 DFQATT and CDR2 SNEGSKA (reference sequence).

This chain joins TRBV7-9 and TRBJ2-3; D may be TRBD2 (6 bases). Germline loops: CDR1 SEHNR, CDR2 FQNEAQ (reference sequence). The V end lost 5 bases, the J end lost 5 bases, and 14 bases lay between the germline ends. The CDR3 spans 14 residues. The CDR3 region is CASSRSGVEDTQYF. The CDR3 DNA follows: TGTGCCAGCAGCCGCTCGGGGGTTGAAGATACGCAGTATTTT.